This T cell receptor (beta chain) was identified in a study of brain T cells in children with intractable seizures. Clones were read by immunoSEQ multiplex PCR, and TCRdb kept only the in-frame ones, dropping some. The repertoire has a few hundred thousand clones, 93% of them found once; the top ten carry 5% to 7%. Time point noted: blood from clinic visit 5 months post-surgery; TSC patient then seizure free. Whole-study findings and limits: Pre- and post-surgery blood differed in depth, so pre-surgery absences may be undersampling.

Germline CDR1 reads SGHTS; CDR2 reads YDEGEE. V was shortened by 0 bases and J by 6 bases, with 15 bases between the two germline ends. This CDR3 comprises 15 residues. Concerning this clone: The antigen is not known.

Sample: peripheral blood, taken 4 to 6 months after surgery. This rearrangement joins TRBV5-8 to TRBJ2-5; D is perhaps TRBD2 (6 bases). The TCR comes from a boy less than two years old with tuberous sclerosis and intractable seizures. The CDR3 loop reads CASSLDSLGGKTQYF. The CDR3 nucleotides are TGTGCCAGCAGCTTGGACAGTTTGGGGGGAAAGACCCAGTACTTC.